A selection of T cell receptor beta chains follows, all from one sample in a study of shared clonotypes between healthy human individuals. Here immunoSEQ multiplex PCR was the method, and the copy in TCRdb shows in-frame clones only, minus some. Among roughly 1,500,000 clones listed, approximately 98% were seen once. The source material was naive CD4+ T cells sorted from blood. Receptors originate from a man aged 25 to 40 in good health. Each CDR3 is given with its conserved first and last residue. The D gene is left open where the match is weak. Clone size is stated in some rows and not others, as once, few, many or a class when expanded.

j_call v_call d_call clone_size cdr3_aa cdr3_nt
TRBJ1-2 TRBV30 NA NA CAWSVGISDGPGGYTF TGTGCCTGGAGTGTAGGTATATCGGACGGCCCAGGTGGCTACACCTTC
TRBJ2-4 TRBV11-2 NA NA CASSSRPRDTNIQYF TGTGCCAGCAGCTCGAGACCCCGGGACACAAACATTCAGTACTTC
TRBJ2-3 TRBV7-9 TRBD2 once CASSQGLVRTDTQYF TGTGCCAGCAGCCAAGGACTAGTTCGAACAGATACGCAGTATTTT
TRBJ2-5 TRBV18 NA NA CASSPVSAQQQETQYF TGTGCCAGCTCACCGGTCTCGGCGCAACAACAAGAGACCCAGTACTTC
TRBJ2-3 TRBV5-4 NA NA CASSLRGVGDTQYF TGTGCCAGCAGCTTGAGGGGGGTGGGAGATACGCAGTATTTT
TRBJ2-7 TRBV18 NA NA CASSTTGTNVGEQYF TGTGCCAGCTCCACAACGGGGACCAACGTGGGAGAGCAGTACTTC
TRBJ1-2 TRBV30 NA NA CAWSGPQLGYGYTF TGTGCCTGGAGTGGTCCCCAACTGGGCTATGGCTACACCTTC
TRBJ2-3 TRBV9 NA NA CASSVSWSGADTQYF TGTGCCAGCAGCGTATCTTGGTCCGGCGCAGATACGCAGTATTTT
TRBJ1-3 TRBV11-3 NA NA CASSSGVGNTIYF TGTGCCAGCAGTTCAGGGGTCGGAAACACCATATATTTT
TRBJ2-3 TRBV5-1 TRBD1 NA CASSLARDRGPDTQYF TGCGCCAGCAGCTTGGCTCGGGACAGGGGACCAGATACGCAGTATTTT
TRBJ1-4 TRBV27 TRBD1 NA CASSLFRTGGEEKLFF TGTGCCAGCAGTTTATTCCGGACAGGGGGCGAAGAAAAACTGTTTTTT
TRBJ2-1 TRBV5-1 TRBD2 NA CASSLAESYNEQFF TGCGCCAGCAGCCTAGCGGAGTCCTACAATGAGCAGTTCTTC
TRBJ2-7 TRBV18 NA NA CASSPASSSSYEQYF TGTGCCAGCTCCCCGGCTAGCTCAAGCTCCTACGAGCAGTACTTC
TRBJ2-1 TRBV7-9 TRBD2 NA CASSFSGRAVYNEQFF TGTGCCAGCAGCTTCAGCGGGAGGGCCGTCTACAATGAGCAGTTCTTC
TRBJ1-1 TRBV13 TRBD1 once CASSPRQGRNTEAFF TGTGCCAGCAGCCCCCGACAGGGTCGGAACACTGAAGCTTTCTTT
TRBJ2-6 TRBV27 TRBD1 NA CASSRDRDRGANVLTF TGTGCCAGCAGCCGGGACAGGGACCGGGGGGCCAACGTCCTGACTTTC
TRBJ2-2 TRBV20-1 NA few CSARDTGELFF TGCAGTGCTAGAGACACCGGGGAGCTGTTTTTT
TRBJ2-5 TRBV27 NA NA CASSLSGRETQYF TGTGCCAGCAGTTTATCAGGTCGCGAGACCCAGTACTTC
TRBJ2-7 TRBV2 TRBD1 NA CASSVDRGYEQYF TGTGCCAGCAGTGTTGACAGGGGCTACGAGCAGTACTTC
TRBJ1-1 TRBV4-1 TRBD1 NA CASSPARGDRIAFF TGCGCCAGCAGCCCAGCGCGGGGGGACAGAATAGCTTTCTTT
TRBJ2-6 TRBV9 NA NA CASSPTGNRRANVLTF TGTGCCAGCAGCCCCACCGGGAACAGACGGGCCAACGTCCTGACTTTC
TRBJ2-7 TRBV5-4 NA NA CASSLMTSTGEQYF TGTGCCAGCAGCTTGATGACAAGCACGGGCGAGCAGTACTTC
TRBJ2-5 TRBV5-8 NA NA CASIGRIKETQYF TGTGCCAGCATTGGACGGATTAAAGAGACCCAGTACTTC
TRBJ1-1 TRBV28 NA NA CASSPAQGANTEAFF TGTGCCAGCAGTCCAGCCCAGGGAGCGAACACTGAAGCTTTCTTT
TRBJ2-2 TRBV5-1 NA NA CASSLAGGTGELFF TGCGCCAGCAGCCTCGCGGGTGGCACCGGGGAGCTGTTTTTT
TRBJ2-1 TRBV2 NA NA CASSVLVEQFF TGTGCCAGCAGTGTCCTAGTTGAGCAGTTCTTC
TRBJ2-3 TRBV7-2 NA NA CASSLDKGGTDTQYF TGTGCCAGCAGCTTAGATAAGGGGGGCACAGATACGCAGTATTTT
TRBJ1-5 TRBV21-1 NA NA CASSSRDRDYQPQHF TGTGCCAGCAGCAGCCGGGACAGGGATTATCAGCCCCAGCATTTT
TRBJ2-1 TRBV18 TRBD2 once CASSEGLAGLYEQFF TGTGCCAGCTCAGAAGGACTAGCGGGACTCTATGAGCAGTTCTTC
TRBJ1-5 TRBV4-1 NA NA CASSQGQGLRQPQHF TGCGCCAGCAGCCAAGGGCAGGGGTTGAGACAGCCCCAGCATTTT
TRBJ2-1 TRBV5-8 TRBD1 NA CASSLEQGARNEQFF TGTGCCAGCAGCTTGGAACAGGGGGCAAGGAATGAGCAGTTCTTC
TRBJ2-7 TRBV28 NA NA CASSSDYEQYF TGTGCCAGCAGCTCAGACTACGAGCAGTACTTC
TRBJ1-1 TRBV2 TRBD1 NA CASKPGQGALGAFF TGTGCCAGTAAACCGGGACAGGGGGCGTTGGGAGCTTTCTTT
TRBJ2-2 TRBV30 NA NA CAWTGNTGELFF TGTGCCTGGACAGGGAACACCGGGGAGCTGTTTTTT
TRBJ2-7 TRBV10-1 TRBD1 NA CASRRDRGPGEQYF TGCGCCAGCCGCCGGGACAGGGGCCCGGGGGAGCAGTACTTC
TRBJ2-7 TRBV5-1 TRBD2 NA CASSPGRLAGASYEQYF TGCGCCAGCAGCCCAGGGAGGCTAGCGGGAGCTTCCTACGAGCAGTACTTC
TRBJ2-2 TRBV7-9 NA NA CASSLAWGWTGELFF TGTGCCAGCAGCTTAGCTTGGGGTTGGACCGGGGAGCTGTTTTTT
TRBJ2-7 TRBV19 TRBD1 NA CASSVDRGRSYEQYF TGTGCCAGTAGTGTCGACAGGGGACGTTCCTACGAGCAGTACTTC
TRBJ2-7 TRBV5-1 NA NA CASSLIGYEQYF TGCGCCAGCAGCTTGATAGGGTACGAGCAGTACTTC
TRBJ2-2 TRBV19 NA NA CASSMLGIRTGELFF TGTGCCAGTAGTATGTTGGGTATTCGGACCGGGGAGCTGTTTTTT
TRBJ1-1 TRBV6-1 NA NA CASSATSSMNTEAFF TGTGCCAGCAGTGCGACATCCTCTATGAACACTGAAGCTTTCTTT
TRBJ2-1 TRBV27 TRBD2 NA CASSPFPGLAGGISNEQFF TGTGCCAGCAGTCCCTTTCCGGGACTAGCGGGAGGAATTTCTAATGAGCAGTTCTTC
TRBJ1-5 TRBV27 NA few CASSFSNQPQHF TGTGCCAGCAGTTTCAGCAATCAGCCCCAGCATTTT
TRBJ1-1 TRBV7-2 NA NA CASSMGPRNTEAFF TGTGCCAGCAGCATGGGACCTCGGAACACTGAAGCTTTCTTT
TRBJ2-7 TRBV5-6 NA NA CASMAASANEQYF TGTGCCAGCATGGCCGCTAGCGCCAACGAGCAGTACTTC
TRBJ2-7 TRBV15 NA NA CATSSLREDRNEQYF TGTGCCACCAGCAGCCTCAGGGAGGACAGGAACGAGCAGTACTTC
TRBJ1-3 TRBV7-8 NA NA CASSPQRVGNTIYF TGTGCCAGCAGCCCCCAGCGGGTTGGAAACACCATATATTTT